The next 29 T cell receptor beta chains were all read from a single sample in a study of blood T cell repertoires in COVID-19. TCRdb keeps only in-frame clones here, not all; method: immunoSEQ multiplex PCR. The sample shows fewer than 450,000 clones, around 91% of them seen only once. The sequencing sample was made of peripheral blood. The receptors originated from a woman aged 18-29 years who had recovered from COVID-19.

The genes are TRBV29-1 and TRBJ2-1, with 11 nucleotides matching TRBD2. This CDR3 spans 19 amino acids. Trimming removed 3 bases from V and 0 bases from J; junction bases left unmatched: 13. Looked up from germline, CDR1 is SQVTM and CDR2 is ANQGSEA. The CDR3 DNA reads TGCAGCGTTGACCCCCCCCTAGGGACTAGCGGAAGCTCCTACAATGAGCAGTTCTTC. Encoded protein: CSVDPPLGTSGSSYNEQFF.

The gene calls are TRBV25-1 and TRBJ1-2, with D maybe TRBD1 (5 bases). The CDR3 consists of 13 residues. Germline loops: CDR1 MGHDK, CDR2 SYGVNS. V was clipped by 4 bases and J by 6 bases, with 12 bases between them. As DNA, the CDR3 is TGTGCCAGCAGTGGGGGACTTAGTGATGGCTACACCTTC. Its protein is CASSGGLSDGYTF.

The CDR3 spells CASSLEVAADTQYF. CDR3 sequence (DNA): TGTGCCAGCAGCTTAGAGGTAGCGGCAGATACGCAGTATTTT. The chain joins TRBV7-2 to TRBJ2-3, with D maybe TRBD2 (6 bases). The CDR3 has 14 residues. Germline CDR1 reads SGHTA; CDR2 reads FQGNSA. V was cut by 1 base and J by 4 bases, with 9 bases left in between.

The chain has TRBV11-3 and TRBJ2-5; D might be TRBD2 (6 bases). The CDR3 runs 15 residues. V lost 3 bases, J lost 5 bases, and 16 bases lay in between. CDR1 is SGHNT, CDR2 YENEEA, per germline. The CDR3: CASSLGGISPETQYF. The DNA of the CDR3 is TGTGCCAGCAGCTTGGGCGGGATTTCCCCGGAGACCCAGTACTTC.

The chain uses TRBV19 and TRBJ1-2, with D uncertain. Germline assignment: CDR1 LNHDA and CDR2 SQIVND (reference sequence). CDR3 length: 16 amino acids. The V gene lost 9 bases and the J gene lost 6 bases, with 26 bases spanning the gap. The DNA for the CDR3 is TGTGCCAGCCAAGTAAGTCTCGAGATCGCTAGAAATGGCTACACCTTC. It translates to CASQVSLEIARNGYTF.

Regarding this clone: A read error is likely, as this CDR3 ends without the conserved phenylalanine or tryptophan. No DNA is shown, since the ends of the CDR3 on it are uncertain; the CDR3 is the one TCRdb lists. The CDR3 sequence is CASSQAPGCLPL. J is TRBJ2-7 and V is TRBV3-1 (or the pseudogene TRBV3-2); no DNA check was done on the table's D call, TRBD1. From its first to its last residue, the CDR3 has 12 amino acids. The V gene's germline CDR1 is LGHDT and CDR2 YNNKEL (reference sequence).

The chain links TRBV19 to TRBJ2-5; a weak D match, TRBD2 (6 bases). The CDR3 is 15 residues long. V lost 1 base and J 4 bases, leaving 13 bases between the germline ends. The germline V gene has CDR1 LNHDA and CDR2 SQIVND (reference sequence). The CDR3 loop is CASSIGWGGGETQYF. In DNA form, the CDR3 reads TGTGCCAGTAGTATAGGTTGGGGAGGAGGAGAGACCCAGTACTTC.

This clone was recorded once. The rearrangement joins TRBV12-3 or TRBV12-4 to TRBJ1-3; TRBD1 is a possible D gene (5 bases). V was shortened by 6 bases and J by 12 bases, with 15 bases between the two germline ends. The CDR3 runs 12 residues. In nucleotides, the CDR3 is TGTGCCAGCAGCAATCCCAGGGATCACATATATTTT. This sequence encodes CASSNPRDHIYF.

The chain links TRBV3-1 (or the pseudogene TRBV3-2) to TRBJ2-6; a weak D match, TRBD2 (5 bases). Trimming shortened V by 1 base and J by 0 bases, and 7 bases separated the two germline ends. CDR3 size: 16 residues. Germline CDR1 is LGHDT and CDR2 is YNNKEL (reference sequence). CDR3 amino acids: CASSQVRVSGANVLTF. In DNA, the CDR3 is TGTGCCAGCAGCCAAGTGAGGGTCTCTGGGGCCAACGTCCTGACTTTC.

The chain recombines TRBV24-1 with TRBJ1-4, with no clear D. Germline V gives CDR1 KGHDR, CDR2 SFDVKD. This CDR3 comprises 11 residues. Trimming pared 7 bases from V and 6 bases from J, leaving 5 bases between. CDR3 in DNA: TGTGCCACCAGCCCGGATGAAAAACTGTTTTTT. Its protein is CATSPDEKLFF.

The gene calls are TRBV5-4 and TRBJ2-1; perhaps TRBD1 as D (6 bases). Looked up from germline, CDR1 is SGHNT and CDR2 is YYREEE (reference sequence). V lost 2 bases and J 6 bases, leaving 9 bases between the germline ends. This CDR3 comprises 13 residues. The CDR3 region is CASSFPGVNEQFF. CDR3 coding DNA: TGTGCCAGCAGCTTTCCAGGGGTCAATGAGCAGTTCTTC.

The chain carries TRBV19 and TRBJ1-1; TRBD1 matches 7 bases. V trimming: 7 bases; J trimming: 7 bases; junction bases outside the gene matches: 12. This CDR3 has 14 amino acids. Germline CDR1 LNHDA, CDR2 SQIVND (reference sequence). This CDR3 is CASIRDRAWGEAFF. CDR3 nucleotides: TGTGCCAGTATTCGAGACAGGGCTTGGGGTGAAGCTTTCTTT.

The rearrangement joins TRBV27 to TRBJ2-1; D is uncertain. Trimming took 4 bases from V and 5 from J, leaving 12 bases between them. CDR3 length equals 14 residues. Germline V lookup: CDR1 MNHEY, CDR2 SMNVEV (reference sequence). The DNA for the CDR3 is TGTGCCAGCAGTTCATTATCTACCAACAATGAGCAGTTCTTC. It is translated as CASSSLSTNNEQFF.

The CDR3 DNA sequence: TGTGCCAGCAGCTTAATAAGACAGGGTCAGCCCCAGCATTTT. Residues: CASSLIRQGQPQHF. The V call is TRBV7-2, the J call TRBJ1-5, with 7 bases matching TRBD1. Germline V gene lookup returns CDR1 SGHTA and CDR2 FQGNSA. Unmatched junction bases numbered 4, after V lost 2 bases and J lost 6 bases. This CDR3 has 14 residues.

This clone has a single count. This rearrangement joins TRBV29-1 to TRBJ1-3, with 8 bases identical to TRBD1. Germline V CDR1 and CDR2: SQVTM, ANQGSEA. V trimming: 4 bases; J trimming: 0 bases; junction bases outside the gene matches: 5. The CDR3 runs to 15 residues. This chain's CDR3 is CSVATGGVSGNTIYF. CDR3 bases: TGCAGCGTTGCCACAGGGGGTGTCTCTGGAAACACCATATATTTT.

This clone showed up just once. The rearrangement uses TRBV11-2 and TRBJ2-5, with D perhaps matching TRBD2 (6 bases). This CDR3 has 15 amino acids. Germline V gene data show CDR1 as SGHAT and CDR2 as FQNNGV. Trimming shortened V by 1 base and J by 4 bases, and 13 bases separated the two germline ends. The CDR3 loop reads CASSLVRAAGETQYF. CDR3 coding DNA: TGTGCCAGCAGCTTAGTACGGGCAGCGGGAGAGACCCAGTACTTC.

This chain connects TRBV6-7 to TRBJ1-3; D is unresolved. TRBV6-7 falls under the ORF class, with uncertain function. Trimming removed 6 bases from V and 4 bases from J, with 4 bases in between. The CDR3 loop spans 11 amino acids. In nucleotides, the CDR3 is TGTGCCAGCAGACAAGGAAACACCATATATTTT. Protein product: CASRQGNTIYF.

The rearrangement joins TRBV23-1 to TRBJ2-6; D possibly corresponds to TRBD1 (6 bases). TRBV23-1 is known as an ORF, though its function is uncertain. Trimming stripped 2 bases from V and 0 bases from J, with 20 bases between. There are 20 residues in the CDR3. CDR3 protein: CASSQPPDRGSPSGANVLTF. The DNA of the CDR3 is TGCGCCAGCAGTCAACCCCCGGACAGAGGATCTCCCTCTGGGGCCAACGTCCTGACTTTC.

The chain employs TRBV3-1 (or the pseudogene TRBV3-2) and TRBJ1-5; D remains unclear. The germline CDR1 and CDR2 sequences are LGHDT and YNNKEL (reference sequence). V dropped 4 bases and J dropped 4 bases, with 11 bases sitting between them. This CDR3 contains 14 residues. CDR3 DNA: TGTGCCAGCAGCCGCACAAATTTAAATCAGCCCCAGCATTTT. It encodes CASSRTNLNQPQHF.

The genes are TRBV6-5 and TRBJ2-1; D is uncertain. CDR3 length: 11 residues. Germline CDR1 MNHEY, CDR2 SVGAGI. V was pared by 6 bases and J by 9 bases, with 9 bases between. The CDR3 DNA follows: TGTGCCAGCAGGATACAGATTGAGCAGTTCTTC. It codes for CASRIQIEQFF.

This sequence joins TRBV7-8 and TRBJ2-2, with 7 bases aligning to TRBD2. Trimming cost V 8 bases and J 5 bases; bases outside gene matches: 11. CDR1 is SGHVS, CDR2 FQNEAQ, per germline. CDR3 length: 15 amino acids. The CDR3 loop is CASPLGGQWTGELFF. The CDR3 DNA is TGTGCCAGCCCCCTGGGAGGGCAGTGGACCGGGGAGCTGTTTTTT.

As DNA, the CDR3 is TGTGCCAGCAGCCTCCGCGGGGGGGGACAGCCGACAGATACGCAGTATTTT. This gives the protein CASSLRGGGQPTDTQYF. The V call is TRBV11-3, the J call TRBJ2-3; 9 bases agree with TRBD2. Losses at the gene ends were 5 bases for V and 3 bases for J; bases not matched to a gene: 12. This CDR3 is built from 17 residues. Germline CDR1 SGHNT, CDR2 YENEEA.

The chain couples TRBV11-3 to TRBJ2-2, with D perhaps TRBD2 (5 bases). V shed 2 bases and J shed 5 bases, with 9 bases lying between them. The CDR3 sequence is 14 residues long. Germline V gene data show CDR1 as SGHNT and CDR2 as YENEEA. The CDR3 DNA sequence: TGTGCCAGCAGCTTACGGGGTGGAACCGGGGAGCTGTTTTTT. Translated, it gives CASSLRGGTGELFF.

This chain links TRBV7-7 with TRBJ1-2; D perhaps matches TRBD1 (5 bases). The germline V and J ends were trimmed by 5 bases and 3 bases, with 16 bases remaining between them. Germline-derived CDR1 and CDR2 are SSHAT and FNYEAQ (reference sequence). The CDR3 is 15 residues long. CDR3 in DNA: TGTGCCAGCAGCACACTCGGGCGGGACGACTATGGCTACACCTTC. This gives the protein CASSTLGRDDYGYTF.

The genes are TRBV6-5 and TRBJ1-1, with D tentatively TRBD1 (6 bases). The CDR3 sequence is 16 residues long. Germline V lookup: CDR1 MNHEY, CDR2 SVGAGI. Trimming stripped 0 bases from V and 4 bases from J, with 15 bases between. CDR3 in amino acids: CASSYSLGAIGTEAFF. The CDR3 region has the DNA TGTGCCAGCAGTTACTCGCTGGGGGCAATAGGCACTGAAGCTTTCTTT.

This chain connects TRBV6-5 to TRBJ1-5, with 9 bases lining up with TRBD1. Losses at the gene ends were 6 bases for V and 6 bases for J; bases not matched to a gene: 9. The CDR3 is 15 amino acids. Germline-derived CDR1 and CDR2 are MNHEY and SVGAGI. CDR3 in DNA: TGTGCCAGCAGCCCGGGAGACAGGGGGGTTCAGCCCCAGCATTTT. Its protein product is CASSPGDRGVQPQHF.

Only one count was recorded for this clone. V and J are TRBV7-2 and TRBJ2-1; TRBD2 matches at 12 bases. Looked up from germline, CDR1 is SGHTA and CDR2 is FQGNSA. V lost 5 bases to trimming and J lost 8 bases; unmatched junction nucleotides: 7. This CDR3 comprises 15 residues. In DNA form, the CDR3 reads TGTGCCAGCAGCGCCTCTAGCGGGAGGGCCCATGAGCAGTTCTTC. Amino acid sequence: CASSASSGRAHEQFF.

The rearrangement links TRBV25-1 to TRBJ2-1; tentative D call: TRBD2 (5 bases). V lost 0 bases to trimming and J lost 7 bases, with 13 bases between them. The CDR3 sequence is 15 residues long. The germline gives CDR1 MGHDK, CDR2 SYGVNS. CDR3 nucleotides: TGTGCCAGCAGTGAATACAGCATTAGAGGGAATGAGCAGTTCTTC. It encodes CASSEYSIRGNEQFF.

This clone was observed a few times. The chain has TRBV6-1 and TRBJ2-1; 10 bases are shared with TRBD2. Looked up from germline, CDR1 is MNHNS and CDR2 is SASEGT. The CDR3 totals 15 residues. Trimming at V came to 3 bases and at J to 3 bases, leaving 2 bases not matched to a gene. Here the CDR3 reads CASSDGTSDYNEQFF. CDR3 nucleotides: TGTGCCAGCAGTGACGGGACTAGCGACTACAATGAGCAGTTCTTC.